This is a list of T cell receptor beta chains from one sample in a study of blood T cell repertoires in COVID-19. Data came from immunoSEQ multiplex PCR; TCRdb stores just in-frame clones and leaves some out. Among under 150,000 clones listed, around 83% were seen once. Input material: peripheral blood. The receptors were gathered from a human donor in a cohort sampled during active COVID-19. Both conserved end residues are part of each CDR3. The order of the fields is D gene, V gene, clone size, J gene, CDR3 protein, CDR3 DNA. The D gene is left open where the match is weak. Size values are once, few and many counts, or a class for expanded clones, and some rows have none.

d_gene: .; v_gene: TRBV6-1; abundance: .; j_gene: TRBJ1-1; CDR3aa: CASSDFPRLTEAFF; CDR3nt: TGTGCCAGCAGTGATTTCCCGCGGTTGACTGAAGCTTTCTTT
d_gene: .; v_gene: TRBV18; abundance: .; j_gene: TRBJ1-2; CDR3aa: CASSPGSNYGYTF; CDR3nt: TGTGCCAGCTCACCGGGCAGTAACTATGGCTACACCTTC
d_gene: .; v_gene: TRBV29-1; abundance: .; j_gene: TRBJ2-1; CDR3aa: CSVEDGGPGNEQFF; CDR3nt: TGCAGCGTTGAAGATGGAGGGCCTGGAAATGAGCAGTTCTTC
d_gene: .; v_gene: TRBV9; abundance: .; j_gene: TRBJ1-3; CDR3aa: CASSGIRPGGNTIYF; CDR3nt: TGTGCCAGCAGCGGTATACGTCCAGGTGGAAACACCATATATTTT
d_gene: TRBD1; v_gene: TRBV27; abundance: .; j_gene: TRBJ2-3; CDR3aa: CASSDRGRADTQYF; CDR3nt: TGTGCCAGCAGTGACAGGGGGCGAGCAGATACGCAGTATTTT
d_gene: .; v_gene: TRBV9; abundance: .; j_gene: TRBJ1-2; CDR3aa: CASSQGSRVINYGYTF; CDR3nt: TGTGCCAGCAGCCAGGGGTCCAGGGTAATAAACTATGGCTACACCTTC
d_gene: TRBD1; v_gene: TRBV3-1/TRBV3-2; abundance: .; j_gene: TRBJ1-5; CDR3aa: CASSRGQVLGQPQHF; CDR3nt: TGTGCCAGCAGCCGAGGACAGGTTCTGGGACAGCCCCAGCATTTT
d_gene: .; v_gene: TRBV6-5; abundance: .; j_gene: TRBJ1-2; CDR3aa: CASTETDIYGYTF; CDR3nt: TGTGCCAGCACCGAGACAGATATCTATGGCTACACCTTC
d_gene: .; v_gene: TRBV5-1; abundance: .; j_gene: TRBJ1-1; CDR3aa: CASSLALRGGTEAFF; CDR3nt: TGCGCCAGCAGCTTGGCTTTGCGGGGAGGGACTGAAGCTTTCTTT
d_gene: TRBD2; v_gene: TRBV5-1; abundance: .; j_gene: TRBJ2-3; CDR3aa: CASSFQRGGTDTQYF; CDR3nt: TGCGCCAGCAGCTTCCAGCGGGGGGGCACAGATACGCAGTATTTT
d_gene: TRBD1; v_gene: TRBV25-1; abundance: .; j_gene: TRBJ2-5; CDR3aa: CASRDRDFSETQYF; CDR3nt: TGTGCCAGCAGAGACAGGGATTTTTCGGAGACCCAGTACTTC
d_gene: TRBD1; v_gene: TRBV4-3; abundance: .; j_gene: TRBJ2-6; CDR3aa: CASSLDRGPSGANVLTF; CDR3nt: TGCGCCAGCAGCCTAGACAGGGGGCCCTCTGGGGCCAACGTCCTGACTTTC
d_gene: .; v_gene: TRBV9; abundance: .; j_gene: TRBJ2-3; CDR3aa: CASSVVGGDSTDTQYF; CDR3nt: TGTGCCAGCAGCGTAGTGGGGGGAGACTCCACAGATACGCAGTATTTT
d_gene: TRBD1; v_gene: TRBV27; abundance: .; j_gene: TRBJ2-2; CDR3aa: CASSRQGPTGELFF; CDR3nt: TGTGCCAGCAGTCGACAGGGCCCAACCGGGGAGCTGTTTTTT
d_gene: TRBD2; v_gene: TRBV19; abundance: .; j_gene: TRBJ2-6; CDR3aa: CATTRTSGRLGGANVLTF; CDR3nt: TGTGCCACAACAAGGACTAGCGGGAGGTTAGGAGGGGCCAACGTCCTGACTTTC
d_gene: .; v_gene: TRBV5-1; abundance: once; j_gene: TRBJ2-3; CDR3aa: CASSFQAGGTDTQYF; CDR3nt: TGCGCCAGCAGCTTTCAGGCAGGTGGGACAGATACGCAGTATTTT
d_gene: .; v_gene: TRBV20-1; abundance: .; j_gene: TRBJ2-3; CDR3aa: CSAMRDTQYF; CDR3nt: TGCAGTGCTATGCGGGATACGCAGTATTTT